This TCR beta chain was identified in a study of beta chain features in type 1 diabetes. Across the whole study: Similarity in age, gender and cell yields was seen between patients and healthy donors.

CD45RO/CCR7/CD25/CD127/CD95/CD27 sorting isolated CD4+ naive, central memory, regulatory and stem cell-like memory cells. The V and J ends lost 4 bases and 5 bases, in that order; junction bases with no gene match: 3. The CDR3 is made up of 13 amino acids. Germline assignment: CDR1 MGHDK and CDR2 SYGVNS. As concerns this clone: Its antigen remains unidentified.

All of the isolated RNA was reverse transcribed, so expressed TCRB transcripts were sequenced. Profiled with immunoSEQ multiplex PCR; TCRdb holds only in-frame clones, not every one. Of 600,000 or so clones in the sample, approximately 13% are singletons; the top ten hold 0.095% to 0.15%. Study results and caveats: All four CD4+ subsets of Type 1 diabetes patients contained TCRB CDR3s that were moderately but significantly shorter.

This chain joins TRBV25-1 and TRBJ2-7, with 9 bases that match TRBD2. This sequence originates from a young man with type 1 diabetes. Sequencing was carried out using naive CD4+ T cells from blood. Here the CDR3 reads CASSGRGGDEQYF. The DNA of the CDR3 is TGTGCCAGCAGTGGGCGGGGGGGCGACGAGCAGTACTTC.